These 20 T cell receptor beta chains originate from one sample sequenced in a study of blood T cell repertoires in COVID-19 (dated by TCRdb to about 2020). Libraries came from the immunoSEQ multiplex PCR assay. The table was pulled from immuneACCESS by TCRdb, which kept in-frame rearrangements only. Such tables lose some clones; where checked, under half of the loss comes from unresolved V genes, and the rest has no known cause. For this sample there are about 250,000 clones; roughly 87% appear just once. Clones ranked in the top ten supply 2.6% of the sample. Specimen: PBMCs or T cells enriched from blood (not recorded which). Receptors were obtained from a woman under 40 with acute COVID-19.

V and J are TRBV2 and TRBJ1-5; D call uncertain. The CDR3 covers 17 residues. CDR1 and CDR2 from the germline V gene are SNHLY and FYNNEI. The V and J ends lost 4 bases and 1 base respectively, with 17 bases between them. The CDR3: CASSAGIGVRSNQPQHF. The CDR3 nucleotides read TGTGCCAGCAGTGCGGGGATCGGGGTTCGGAGCAATCAGCCCCAGCATTTT.

As to this clone: One end of the junction fails to match germline, which may point to a read error. V gene TRBV19 combines with J gene TRBJ1-1, with 8 bases matching TRBD1. The CDR3 consists of 16 residues. Germline values: CDR1 LNHDA, CDR2 SQIVND (reference sequence). CDR3 sequence (DNA): TGTGCCAGTAGTATTCAGGGGGCTTCGATGAACGCTGAAGCTTTCTTT. This sequence encodes CASSIQGASMNAEAFF.

The V call is TRBV10-1, the J call TRBJ1-1, with 7 bases fitting TRBD1. Per the germline V gene, CDR1 is WNHNN and CDR2 is SYGVQD (reference sequence). The CDR3 loop spans 14 amino acids. V trimming: 2 bases; J trimming: 7 bases; junction bases outside the gene matches: 7. CDR3 nucleotides: TGCGCCAGCAGTGAGGCGAGGACAGGCAATGAAGCTTTCTTT. Encoded protein: CASSEARTGNEAFF.

The V call is TRBV20-1, the J call TRBJ2-5; TRBD2 might be the D (6 bases). This CDR3 contains 13 residues. Trimming pared 3 bases from V and 4 bases from J, leaving 12 bases between. The germline V gene encodes CDR1 DFQATT and CDR2 SNEGSKA (reference sequence). CDR3: CSASFRGRETQYF. The CDR3 DNA reads as TGCAGTGCTAGTTTCCGGGGGAGAGAGACCCAGTACTTC.

This sequence joins TRBV5-1 and TRBJ2-5; TRBD1 agrees at 8 bases. The junction had 4 bases not matched to a gene; V was cut back by 4 bases and J by 2 bases. The V gene's germline CDR1 is SGHRS and CDR2 YFSETQ. The CDR3 has 14 amino acids. CDR3 sequence reads: CASSITGGQETQYF. The CDR3 DNA follows: TGCGCCAGCAGCATAACAGGGGGGCAAGAGACCCAGTACTTC. The complete variable domain, with remaining parts taken from reference TRBV5-1 and TRBJ2-5, reads KAGVTQTPRYLIKTRGQQVTLSCSPISGHRSVSWYQQTPGQGLQFLFEYFSETQRNKGNFPGRFSGRQFSNSRSEMNVSTLELGDSALYLCASSITGGQETQYFGPGTRLLVL.

This rearrangement joins TRBV4-1 to TRBJ2-7, with D maybe TRBD1 (6 bases). Trimming shortened V by 2 bases and J by 0 bases, and 8 bases separated the two germline ends. The CDR3 extends over 14 amino acids. From germline, CDR1 is MGHRA and CDR2 YSYEKL. Here the CDR3 DNA reads TGCGCCAGCAGCCAATTAGGGGGCTCCTACGAGCAGTACTTC. The encoded protein is CASSQLGGSYEQYF.

V and J are TRBV4-1 and TRBJ2-7, with TRBD1 matching over 9 bases. CDR3 length: 13 residues. Germline CDR1 and CDR2: MGHRA and YSYEKL. Germline trimming cut 4 bases from V and 4 bases from J; bases unmatched to any gene: 2. The CDR3 here is CASSRDRDYEQYF. CDR3 DNA: TGCGCCAGCAGCCGGGACAGGGATTACGAGCAGTACTTC.

This rearrangement joins TRBV5-6 to TRBJ2-3; 9 nucleotides line up with TRBD2. CDR1 SGHDT and CDR2 YYEEEE come from the germline V gene. This CDR3 region has 18 residues. V dropped 0 bases and J dropped 0; count of bases not matched to a gene: 8. The CDR3 DNA follows: TGTGCCAGCAGCTTGGGGAGGCAGCGGGGGGCAAGCACAGATACGCAGTATTTT. It specifies CASSLGRQRGASTDTQYF.

J is TRBJ1-1 and V is TRBV30, with a possible D match to TRBD1 (5 bases). Trimming cost V 2 bases and J 8 bases, with 9 bases left between them. This CDR3 is built from 11 residues. In germline, CDR1 is GTSNPN, CDR2 SVGIG (reference sequence). CDR3 loop: CAWSYGAEAFF. DNA of the CDR3: TGTGCCTGGAGTTATGGGGCCGAAGCTTTCTTT. Full variable domain (missing parts from reference TRBV30 and TRBJ1-1): SQTIHQWPATLVQPVGSPLSLECTVEGTSNPNLYWYRQAAGRGLQLLFYSVGIGQISSEVPQNLSASRPQDRQFILSSKKLLLSDSGFYLCAWSYGAEAFFGQGTRLTVV.

The chain recombines TRBV7-6 with TRBJ1-3, with a weak D call TRBD1 (6 bases). The CDR3 is 18 residues long. Germline V gene data show CDR1 as SGHVS and CDR2 as FNYEAQ. Trimming pared 2 bases from V and 5 bases from J, leaving 22 bases between. CDR3 DNA sequence: TGTGCCAGCAGCTTATTTCAAAGCGAGGGGGGGACCCGAAACACCATATATTTT. Encoded protein: CASSLFQSEGGTRNTIYF.

The J gene is TRBJ1-3, the V gene TRBV18; 9 bases line up with TRBD1. V lost 2 bases, J lost 1 base, and 3 bases stayed unmatched. The CDR3 contains 16 residues. Germline loops: CDR1 KGHSH, CDR2 LQKENI. CDR3: CASSPGQGRSGNTIYF. CDR3 coding DNA: TGTGCCAGCTCACCAGGACAGGGGCGATCTGGAAACACCATATATTTT.

The V and J genes are TRBV19 and TRBJ1-2; D gene ambiguous. The germline V gene has CDR1 LNHDA and CDR2 SQIVND (reference sequence). The CDR3 is made up of 12 amino acids. The ends were cut back, 6 bases at V and 11 bases at J, with 16 bases in the middle. DNA of the CDR3: TGTGCCAGTAGAACGGACCTGGCGGGATACACCTTC. Encoded protein: CASRTDLAGYTF.

The chain joins TRBV18 to TRBJ1-4; 7 bases are a match to TRBD1. The CDR3 runs to 16 residues. Trimming cost V 6 bases and J 5 bases; bases outside gene matches: 12. Per the germline V gene, CDR1 is KGHSH and CDR2 is LQKENI. The CDR3 loop is CASSPRGGQTNEKLFF. The CDR3 nucleotides are TGTGCCAGCTCCCCCAGAGGGGGACAGACAAATGAAAAACTGTTTTTT.

The chain uses TRBV21-1 and TRBJ2-7; the DNA was not compared with TRBD2, the D call given in the table. TRBV21-1 is flagged as a pseudogene. The CDR3 is made up of 17 amino acids. The CDR3 nucleotides are TGTGCCAGCAGCAAAGTTCGGAAACGAGCGGAGCCCTACGAGCAGTACTTC. It translates to CASSKVRKRAEPYEQYF.

CDR3 DNA sequence: TGCGCCAGCAGTGACGGGACAGGGGTACACTATGGCTACACCTTC. It specifies CASSDGTGVHYGYTF. The chain links TRBV10-2 to TRBJ1-2, with TRBD1 matching over 10 bases. From germline, CDR1 is WSHSY and CDR2 SAAADI. The CDR3 is 15 residues long. The J segment lost 3 bases and the V segment lost 3 bases, leaving 4 bases of the junction unmatched.

In this sample, this clone turned up once. The chain recombines TRBV19 with TRBJ1-2; the match to TRBD1 covers 7 bases. V dropped 0 bases and J dropped 1; count of bases not matched to a gene: 8. The germline V gene encodes CDR1 LNHDA and CDR2 SQIVND (reference sequence). The CDR3 loop spans 17 amino acids. In DNA, the CDR3 is TGTGCCAGTAGTATAGACCTTCCGGGACAGTTTAACTATGGCTACACCTTC. Translating gives CASSIDLPGQFNYGYTF.

This chain connects TRBV11-2 to TRBJ1-1; no reliable D call. This CDR3 has 12 amino acids. V was cut by 3 bases and J by 7 bases, with 9 bases left in between. From germline, CDR1 is SGHAT and CDR2 FQNNGV. The CDR3 region has the DNA TGTGCCAGCAGCTTTGGGGAGGGTGAAGCTTTCTTT. This gives the protein CASSFGEGEAFF.

The V gene is TRBV6-5, the J gene TRBJ2-7, with D possibly matching TRBD2 (6 bases). V gave up 3 bases and J gave up 5 bases, with 14 bases separating them. This CDR3 contains 14 residues. CDR1 and CDR2 (germline): MNHEY, SVGAGI. The CDR3 here is CASSYVEGVNEQYF. The CDR3 DNA sequence: TGTGCCAGCAGTTATGTGGAGGGCGTAAACGAGCAGTACTTC.

The rearrangement joins TRBV5-1 to TRBJ1-6; 7 bases are shared with TRBD1. CDR3 length equals 14 residues. Germline CDR1 and CDR2: SGHRS and YFSETQ. V dropped 4 bases and J dropped 7; count of bases not matched to a gene: 5. The CDR3 here is CASSPGQANSPLHF. In DNA form, the CDR3 reads TGCGCCAGCAGCCCCGGACAGGCCAATTCACCCCTCCACTTT.

The V call is TRBV11-3, the J call TRBJ2-1; 9 bases are a match to TRBD1. The germline CDR1 and CDR2 sequences are SGHNT and YENEEA. This CDR3 region has 15 residues. V shed 3 bases, J shed 1 base, and the junction held 1 base outside the gene matches. CDR3 region: CASSFGQGSYNEQFF. In nucleotides, the CDR3 is TGTGCCAGCAGCTTCGGACAGGGGTCCTACAATGAGCAGTTCTTC.